The text below deals with one T cell receptor beta chain. Its target is unknown. This specimen belongs to a study of monozygotic twins with inflammatory bowel disease. General study points: Sharing of clonotypes with others was lower in IBD patients than in healthy twins, and this was especially so with disease activity.

The CDR3 length is 15 residues. Germline V gene sequence: CDR1 SGHNT, CDR2 YYREEE (reference sequence). The total RNA came straight from whole blood, and T cells were not sorted beforehand. TCRdb re-called the 5' RACE reads; every CDR3 protein appears as one record, without DNA. This sample carries 150,000 or so distinct CDR3 sequences, with approximately 7% going to the ten biggest clones. This rearrangement joins TRBV5-4 to TRBJ1-2; no DNA is available, so the TRBD1 call from TCRdb remains unchecked. The material sequenced was blood. The clonotype originates from a human donor with ulcerative colitis or Crohn's disease, or a healthy co-twin of an affected twin (not recorded which). The CDR3: CASSLEAGPVEGYTF.